The table lists the clone carrying this TCR beta chain with a few counts. Its antigen is still unknown. The source of the sample is a study of blood T cells in healthy people across ages. Study-wide results and caveats: Greater diversity and more naive CD4+ cells were seen in long-lived donors than in aged donors.

Donor samples were obtained from healthy Caucasian individuals from Russia, aged 6 to 90. Next came a second PCR, run for roughly 6 to 11 cycles, which used a sample-barcoded 5' primer along with a J-beta primer mix. There were at least 2.5 million CDR3-containing paired-end reads obtained from each sample. TCRdb reanalysed the 5' RACE reads using MiXCR and keeps one entry per CDR3 protein. This sample yields 1.5 million to 2 million distinct CDR3 sequences, of which roughly 30% are seen a single time; approximately 10% belongs to the top ten. Between the trimmed V and J ends, which lost 3 bases and 3 bases, there was a span of 12 bases. The germline V gene encodes CDR1 MNHEY and CDR2 SMNVEV (reference sequence). The CDR3 totals 14 residues.

The chain carries TRBV27 and TRBJ2-7; D gene unclear. The receptor was isolated from a woman aged 25-40 years in good health. The specimen sequenced was blood. CDR3 DNA sequence: TGTGCCAGCAGTTTTATCGGCCAAGTCTACGAGCAGTACTTC. It encodes CASSFIGQVYEQYF.